Below, 23 T cell receptor beta chains from the same sample are listed, as sequenced in a study of T cells in Graves' hyperthyroidism and ophthalmopathy (dated by TCRdb to between 2018 and 2020). The library came from multiplex PCR. Sequencing was performed on an Illumina HiSeq 2000. The TCR beta CDR3 regions were amplified from the RNA transcripts. The first round of RT-PCR for the TCR CDR3 was performed with the HTBI primer set and the Qiagen OneStep RT-PCR kit. The raw public data were reprocessed by TCRdb itself: fastp quality trimming at Q25, MiXCR clonotype calling, in-frame beta chains only. Rows with a matching CDR3 protein are joined into one entry that keeps the most common DNA and genes. The sample table holds a few hundred thousand distinct CDR3 sequences, of which around 45% were seen once. The ten largest clones take up over 15% of the sample. The sequenced sample consisted of peripheral blood or thyroid tissue (not recorded which). These receptors were obtained from an adult woman with Graves' disease, either hyperthyroidism or ophthalmopathy (not recorded which).

This clonotype was recorded at least ten times. The chain uses TRBV4-1 and TRBJ2-7, with a weak D call TRBD1 (6 bases). The CDR3 loop spans 13 amino acids. V dropped 4 bases and J dropped 3 bases, with 10 bases sitting between them. The germline V gene has CDR1 MGHRA and CDR2 YSYEKL. Here the CDR3 reads CASSPRTDYEQYF. DNA of the CDR3: TGCGCCAGCAGCCCTCGGACAGACTACGAGCAGTACTTC.

With respect to this clonotype: In this CDR3 the conserved last residue, phenylalanine or tryptophan, is missing, so a read error is likely. The chain couples TRBV10-3 to TRBJ1-6, with D perhaps TRBD1 (5 bases). V was pared by 4 bases and J by 8 bases, with 12 bases between. CDR1 is ENHRY, CDR2 SYGVKD, per germline. This CDR3 spans 14 amino acids. The CDR3 DNA sequence: TGTGCCATCAGTGGTCGGCAGGGCGATTCACCCCTCCACCTT. Amino acid sequence: CAISGRQGDSPLHL.

V and J are TRBV29-1 and TRBJ1-2, with no clear D. V lost 7 bases to trimming and J lost 5 bases, with 23 bases between them. Germline V gives CDR1 SQVTM, CDR2 ANQGSEA. CDR3 length: 15 residues. This CDR3 is CSASSLAVQLYGYTF. The CDR3 DNA sequence: TGCAGCGCCAGCAGCTTGGCAGTTCAGCTTTATGGCTACACCTTC. Combining the CDR3 with reference TRBV29-1 and TRBJ1-2 gives the whole variable domain SAVISQKPSRDICQRGTSLTIQCQVDSQVTMMFWYRQQPGQSLTLIATANQGSEATYESGFVIDKFPISRPNLTFSTLTVSNMSPEDSSIYLCSASSLAVQLYGYTFGSGTRLTVV.

The chain joins TRBV10-3 to TRBJ2-5; a weak D match, TRBD2 (6 bases). The V gene's germline CDR1 is ENHRY and CDR2 SYGVKD. The CDR3 is 14 amino acids. The V end lost 8 bases, the J end lost 2 bases, and 15 bases lay between the germline ends. The CDR3 region has the DNA TGTGCCATCGGGACTCTAGCCGAACAAGAGACCCAGTACTTC. The encoded protein is CAIGTLAEQETQYF.

As concerns this clonotype: This may be a read error: a much more frequent sequence differs by one nucleotide. The rearrangement joins TRBV2 to TRBJ1-2; maybe TRBD1 (5 bases). Germline CDR1 reads SNHLY; CDR2 reads FYNNEI. CDR3 length: 14 residues. CDR3 protein: CAGSQGRVNYGYTF. The DNA for the CDR3 is TGTGCCGGCAGCCAGGGACGGGTAAACTATGGCTACACCTTC.

The sample holds many counts of this clonotype. The rearrangement joins TRBV19 to TRBJ1-5, with D unresolved. The V and J ends lost 7 bases and 4 bases respectively, with 14 bases between them. This CDR3 is 14 amino acids long. Looked up from germline, CDR1 is LNHDA and CDR2 is SQIVND (reference sequence). The CDR3 here is CASTAGRYNQPQHF. The CDR3 region has the DNA TGTGCCAGTACCGCGGGTCGCTATAATCAGCCCCAGCATTTT.

This clonotype was picked up many times. The chain combines TRBV14 with TRBJ1-2, with D tentatively TRBD1 (5 bases). This CDR3 spans 15 amino acids. V was cut by 0 bases and J by 8 bases, with 16 bases left in between. The germline V gene encodes CDR1 SGHDN and CDR2 FVKESK. In DNA form, the CDR3 reads TGTGCCAGCAGCCAAGATGTCTCAGGGTTGGGAGGCTACACCTTC. It codes for CASSQDVSGLGGYTF.

This clonotype was recorded many times. V is TRBV20-1 and J is TRBJ1-1, with D uncertain. The CDR3 length is 15 residues. Germline CDR1 and CDR2: DFQATT and SNEGSKA (reference sequence). The V end was cut by 6 bases, the J end by 2 bases, with 19 bases between. CDR3: CSASVGVRGNTEAFF. Written as DNA, the CDR3 is TGCAGTGCCAGCGTCGGGGTTCGCGGAAACACTGAAGCTTTCTTT.

This clonotype was detected many times. The rearrangement uses TRBV9 and TRBJ2-2; D unresolved. Trimming removed 2 bases at V and 9 bases at J, with 14 bases between. The length of the CDR3 is 14 residues. Germline CDR1 and CDR2: SGDLS and YYNGEE. CDR3: CASSVHWATRELFF. CDR3 nucleotide sequence: TGTGCCAGCAGCGTTCACTGGGCAACTAGGGAGCTGTTTTTT.

V gene TRBV20-1 combines with J gene TRBJ2-7, with 7 bases matching TRBD2. Germline CDR1 and CDR2: DFQATT and SNEGSKA (reference sequence). J was trimmed by 5 bases and V by 6 bases; bases with no gene match: 13. The CDR3 runs to 14 residues. CDR3 coding DNA: TGCAGTGCCCCCCGGGCGGGAGATATGGACGAGCAGTACTTC. As protein: CSAPRAGDMDEQYF.

As to this clonotype: Possible read error: a much larger clone is one base away. V and J are TRBV6-1 and TRBJ1-6; perhaps TRBD1 as D (5 bases). Germline V gives CDR1 MNHNS, CDR2 SASEGT. V was cut by 8 bases and J by 12 bases, with 11 bases left in between. The CDR3 is 11 amino acids. The CDR3 loop is CASGNRLPLHF. The CDR3 nucleotides read TGTGCCAGCGGAAACAGGTTACCCCTCCACTTT.

The chain recombines TRBV29-1 with TRBJ1-4, with TRBD1 identical over 10 bases. This CDR3 region has 13 residues. Germline trimming cut 5 bases from V and 8 bases from J; bases unmatched to any gene: 5. CDR1 and CDR2 (germline): SQVTM, ANQGSEA. The CDR3 sequence is CSVPGTGEEKLFF. The CDR3 DNA reads as TGCAGCGTTCCCGGGACAGGGGAGGAAAAACTGTTTTTT. The whole variable domain, remainder taken from reference TRBV29-1 and TRBJ1-4, is SAVISQKPSRDICQRGTSLTIQCQVDSQVTMMFWYRQQPGQSLTLIATANQGSEATYESGFVIDKFPISRPNLTFSTLTVSNMSPEDSSIYLCSVPGTGEEKLFFGSGTQLSVL.

The chain joins TRBV20-1 to TRBJ2-6, with D unclear. Germline V gives CDR1 DFQATT, CDR2 SNEGSKA (reference sequence). Trimming left V 6 bases short and J 1 base short, with 13 bases between. The CDR3 has 15 residues. The CDR3 coding sequence is TGCAGTGCCGCCGAAAGACATTCTGGGGCCAACGTCCTGACTTTC. It is translated as CSAAERHSGANVLTF.

This clonotype occurred many times. V gene TRBV7-9 combines with J gene TRBJ2-7, with D tentatively TRBD1 (6 bases). Between the trimmed V and J ends, which lost 3 bases and 6 bases, there was a span of 12 bases. Germline V lookup: CDR1 SEHNR, CDR2 FQNEAQ (reference sequence). The CDR3 sequence is 13 residues long. In DNA, the CDR3 is TGTGCCAGCAGCTTGAGCAGGGGCGGCGAGCAGTACTTC. As protein: CASSLSRGGEQYF.

This clonotype occurred many times. The chain is built from TRBV29-1 and TRBJ2-7; D is ambiguous. Germline assignment: CDR1 SQVTM and CDR2 ANQGSEA. V was pared by 2 bases and J by 1 base, with 9 bases between. The CDR3 spans 13 residues. The CDR3 sequence: CSVEQKESYEQYF. CDR3 sequence (DNA): TGCAGCGTTGAACAGAAGGAATCCTACGAGCAGTACTTC.

This clonotype was found many times. The chain combines TRBV7-9 with TRBJ1-1; D remains ambiguous. Germline V gene sequence: CDR1 SEHNR, CDR2 FQNEAQ (reference sequence). The CDR3 consists of 13 residues. Trimming cost V 1 base and J 11 bases, with 14 bases left between them. The CDR3 here is CASSLEADIGAFF. CDR3 nucleotides: TGTGCCAGCAGCTTAGAGGCGGATATAGGGGCTTTCTTT.

The J gene is TRBJ2-5, the V gene TRBV24-1, with D perhaps TRBD1 (5 bases). The CDR3 has 16 amino acids. Germline lookup yields CDR1 KGHDR and CDR2 SFDVKD. V was pared by 4 bases and J by 3 bases, with 17 bases between. The CDR3, as DNA: TGTGCCACCAGTGACTCAGACTCGACAGTAGAAGAGACCCAGTACTTC. Amino acid sequence: CATSDSDSTVEETQYF.

Ten or more counts support this clonotype. The rearrangement links TRBV5-5 to TRBJ1-5; D unresolved. Germline CDR1 SGHKS, CDR2 YYEKEE (reference sequence). The CDR3 is 16 amino acids. V lost 4 bases and J 5 bases, leaving 19 bases between the germline ends. CDR3 loop: CASSPTPRGTHQPQHF. In DNA, the CDR3 is TGTGCCAGCAGCCCTACCCCTCGGGGAACCCATCAGCCCCAGCATTTT.

This chain joins TRBV12-3 or TRBV12-4 and TRBJ1-1, with TRBD1 identical over 11 bases. The ends lost 6 bases at V and 1 base at J; junction bases unmatched: 10. The CDR3 contains 17 residues. CDR3 bases: TGTGCCAGCAGCTCCACCGGGACAGGGGGTAGGAACACTGAAGCTTTCTTT. This translates into CASSSTGTGGRNTEAFF.

This clonotype showed up many times. The rearrangement joins TRBV10-3 to TRBJ2-7; D is uncertain. Germline V gives CDR1 ENHRY, CDR2 SYGVKD. This CDR3 has 15 amino acids. The V end was cut by 5 bases, the J end by 1 base, with 15 bases between. The DNA of the CDR3 is TGTGCCATCAGTAACACGGGCATGGGGTCCTACGAGCAGTACTTC. Its translation is CAISNTGMGSYEQYF.

As concerns this clonotype: This likely comes from a read error, as the CDR3 has no conserved phenylalanine or tryptophan at its end. No DNA is shown, since the ends of the CDR3 on it are uncertain; the CDR3 is the one TCRdb lists. The rearrangement links TRBV6-6 to TRBJ1-2; the table gives TRBD1 as D, unverified against the DNA. Germline V gives CDR1 MNHNY, CDR2 SVGAGI (reference sequence). 10 amino acids form the CDR3, both terminal residues included. The CDR3 reads CASSVGGHIY.

The genes are TRBV10-3 and TRBJ2-7; D is uncertain. Trimming shortened V by 2 bases and J by 1 base, and 9 bases separated the two germline ends. The V gene's germline CDR1 is ENHRY and CDR2 SYGVKD. The CDR3 has 14 amino acids. As DNA, the CDR3 is TGTGCCATCAGTGAGGGGCGTCGATCCTACGAGCAGTACTTC. Residues: CAISEGRRSYEQYF.

In this sample, this clonotype turned up many times. The V and J genes are TRBV28 and TRBJ1-2; D is uncertain. Germline assignment: CDR1 MDHEN and CDR2 SYDVKM. Trimming pared 8 bases from V and 5 bases from J, leaving 15 bases between. This CDR3 spans 13 amino acids. CDR3 DNA sequence: TGTGCCAGCCAGAAATTCGGGGTGTATGGCTACACCTTC. Protein: CASQKFGVYGYTF.